What follows are 8 T cell receptor beta chains derived from one specimen sequenced in a study of neurological immune-mediated disorders. Time point of the sample: longitudinal time-point 1 (baseline). TCRdb recomputed calls from the 5' RACE reads with MiXCR, one row per CDR3 protein. The data contain 35,000 or so distinct CDR3 sequences, 3% to 3.5% of them singletons. Sequenced input: PBMCs. These receptors all stem from an older woman with multiple sclerosis.

This clonotype was seen ten or more times. The rearrangement joins TRBV20-1 to TRBJ2-1, with D maybe TRBD1 (7 bases). The V end was cut by 2 bases, the J end by 3 bases, with 17 bases between. CDR1 and CDR2 from the germline V gene are DFQATT and SNEGSKA (reference sequence). The CDR3 loop spans 16 amino acids. This chain's CDR3 is CSARRPNRGLYNEQFF. As DNA, the CDR3 is TGCAGTGCTAGAAGGCCCAACAGGGGACTCTACAATGAGCAGTTCTTC.

In its sample, this clonotype was seen many times. The chain combines TRBV4-1 with TRBJ1-2; TRBD1 aligns across 7 bases. In germline, CDR1 is MGHRA, CDR2 YSYEKL. Trimming took 4 bases from V and 1 from J; bases not matched to a gene: 9. The CDR3 is made up of 16 amino acids. Here the CDR3 reads CASSPPRQGFNYGYTF. For the CDR3, the DNA is TGCGCCAGCAGCCCACCGAGACAGGGCTTTAACTATGGCTACACCTTC.

This clonotype was recorded at least ten times. This rearrangement joins TRBV18 to TRBJ2-1, with 8 positions matching TRBD2. The CDR3 extends over 17 amino acids. Germline V gene data show CDR1 as KGHSH and CDR2 as LQKENI. V lost 3 bases and J lost 0; bases outside the gene matches: 7. The CDR3 bases are TGTGCCAGCTCACCTCTAGCGGGTCTGAGCTCCTACAATGAGCAGTTCTTC. Translating it yields CASSPLAGLSSYNEQFF.

The sample holds many counts of this clonotype. This chain's CDR3 is CASSGDRGRVTDTQYF. In DNA form, the CDR3 reads TGTGCCAGCAGCGGAGACAGGGGGCGGGTCACAGATACGCAGTATTTT. This chain links TRBV5-6 with TRBJ2-3, with 10 positions matching TRBD1. The CDR3 runs to 16 residues. V shed 4 bases, J shed 2 bases, and the junction held 7 bases outside the gene matches. Per germline, CDR1 SGHDT and CDR2 YYEEEE.

About this clonotype: The CDR3 ends on some other residue instead of the conserved phenylalanine or tryptophan, so this is likely a read error. The rearrangement joins TRBV7-9 to TRBJ2-7; D is unclear. The CDR3 loop spans 13 amino acids. V lost 2 bases and J 2 bases, leaving 7 bases between the germline ends. Germline-derived CDR1 and CDR2 are SEHNR and FQNEAQ (reference sequence). This chain's CDR3 is CASSLSTAYEQYN. CDR3 nucleotide sequence: TGTGCCAGCAGCTTATCAACAGCCTACGAGCAGTACAAC.

This clonotype was detected many times. The chain recombines TRBV15 with TRBJ2-7; 9 bases align to TRBD1. This CDR3 has 14 amino acids. Trimming removed 3 bases from V and 4 bases from J; junction bases left unmatched: 4. The germline V gene has CDR1 LNHNV and CDR2 YYDKDF (reference sequence). The CDR3 protein is CATSSPGQGYEQYF. CDR3 bases: TGTGCCACCAGCAGCCCGGGACAGGGTTACGAGCAGTACTTC.

This clonotype has ten or more counts. This rearrangement joins TRBV5-1 to TRBJ2-1; D is possibly TRBD2 (5 bases). This CDR3 is built from 16 residues. CDR1 SGHRS and CDR2 YFSETQ come from the germline V gene. Trimming removed 2 bases from V and 6 bases from J, with 18 bases in between. CDR3 region: CASSLDHGGWVNEQFF. The CDR3 nucleotides are TGCGCCAGCAGCTTAGATCATGGAGGCTGGGTCAATGAGCAGTTCTTC.

This clonotype has at least ten counts. The chain combines TRBV3-1 with TRBJ1-3; D gene unclear. The germline V gene encodes CDR1 LGHDT and CDR2 YNNKEL (reference sequence). CDR3 length: 14 residues. The V gene lost 1 base and the J gene lost 1 base, with 5 bases spanning the gap. The CDR3 DNA follows: TGTGCCAGCAGCCAAGTGGGTTCTGGAAACACCATATATTTT. Translated: CASSQVGSGNTIYF. Drawing the rest from reference TRBV3-1 and TRBJ1-3, the complete variable domain is DTAVSQTPKYLVTQMGNDKSIKCEQNLGHDTMYWYKQDSKKFLKIMFSYNNKELIINETVPNRFSPKSPDKAHLNLHINSLELGDSAVYFCASSQVGSGNTIYFGEGSWLTVV.